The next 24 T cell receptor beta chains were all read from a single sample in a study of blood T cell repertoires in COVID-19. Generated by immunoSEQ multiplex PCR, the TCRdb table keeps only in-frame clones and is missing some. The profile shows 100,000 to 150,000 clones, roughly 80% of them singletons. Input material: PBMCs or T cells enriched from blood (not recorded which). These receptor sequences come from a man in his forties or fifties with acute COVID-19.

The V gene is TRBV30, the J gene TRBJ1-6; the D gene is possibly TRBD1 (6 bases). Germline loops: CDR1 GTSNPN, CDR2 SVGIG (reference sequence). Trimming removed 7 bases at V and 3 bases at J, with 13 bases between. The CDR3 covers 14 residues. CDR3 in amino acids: CASRAQGYNSPLHF. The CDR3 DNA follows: TGTGCCTCGAGGGCACAGGGCTATAATTCACCCCTCCACTTT.

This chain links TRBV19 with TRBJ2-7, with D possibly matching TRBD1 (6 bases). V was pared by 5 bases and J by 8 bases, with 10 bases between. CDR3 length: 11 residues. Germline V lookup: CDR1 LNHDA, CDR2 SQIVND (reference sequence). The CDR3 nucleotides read TGTGCCAGTAGTCTCGGACAGAAGCAGTACTTC. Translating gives CASSLGQKQYF.

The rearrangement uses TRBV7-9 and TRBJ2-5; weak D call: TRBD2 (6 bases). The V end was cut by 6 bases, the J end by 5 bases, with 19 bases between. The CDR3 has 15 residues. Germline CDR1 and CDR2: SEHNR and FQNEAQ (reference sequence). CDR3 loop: CASSNPLGRGETQYF. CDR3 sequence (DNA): TGTGCCAGCAGTAACCCCTTGGGCCGGGGGGAGACCCAGTACTTC.

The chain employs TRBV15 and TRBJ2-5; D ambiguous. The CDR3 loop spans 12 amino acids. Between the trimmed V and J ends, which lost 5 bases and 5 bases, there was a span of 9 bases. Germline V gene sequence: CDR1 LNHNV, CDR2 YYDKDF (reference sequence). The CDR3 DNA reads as TGTGCCACCAGCGTCAGGCTGGAGACCCAGTACTTC. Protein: CATSVRLETQYF.

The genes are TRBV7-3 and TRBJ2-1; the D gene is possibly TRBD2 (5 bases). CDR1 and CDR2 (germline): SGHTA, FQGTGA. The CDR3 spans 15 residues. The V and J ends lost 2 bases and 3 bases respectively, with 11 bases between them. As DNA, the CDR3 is TGTGCCAGCAGCTTAGATGGAGGAGGCTACAATGAGCAGTTCTTC. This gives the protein CASSLDGGGYNEQFF.

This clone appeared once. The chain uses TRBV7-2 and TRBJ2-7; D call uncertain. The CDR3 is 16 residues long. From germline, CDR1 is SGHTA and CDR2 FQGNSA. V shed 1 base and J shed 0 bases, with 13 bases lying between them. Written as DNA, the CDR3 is TGTGCCAGCAGCTTAGTTAAACAGTCGACCTCCTACGAGCAGTACTTC. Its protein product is CASSLVKQSTSYEQYF.

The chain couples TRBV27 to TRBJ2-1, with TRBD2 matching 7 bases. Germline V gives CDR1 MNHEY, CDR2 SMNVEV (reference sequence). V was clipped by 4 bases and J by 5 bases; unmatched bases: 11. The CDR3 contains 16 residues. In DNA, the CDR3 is TGTGCCAGCAGTTCCATGGGCGGGAGTAATAACAATGAGCAGTTCTTC. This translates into CASSSMGGSNNNEQFF.

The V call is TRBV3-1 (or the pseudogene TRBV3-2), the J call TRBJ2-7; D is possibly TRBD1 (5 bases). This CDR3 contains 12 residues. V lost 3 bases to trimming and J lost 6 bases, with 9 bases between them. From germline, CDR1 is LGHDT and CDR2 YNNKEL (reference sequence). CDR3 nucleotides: TGTGCCAGCAGCCAGTCAGGGCTCGAGCAGTACTTC. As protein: CASSQSGLEQYF.

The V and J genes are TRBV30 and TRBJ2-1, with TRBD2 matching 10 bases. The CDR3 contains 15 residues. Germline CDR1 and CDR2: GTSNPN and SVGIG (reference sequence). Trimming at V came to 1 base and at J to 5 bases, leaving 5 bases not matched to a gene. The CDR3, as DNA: TGTGCCTGGAGTGCCCTAGCGGGGGTACACAATGAGCAGTTCTTC. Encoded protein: CAWSALAGVHNEQFF.

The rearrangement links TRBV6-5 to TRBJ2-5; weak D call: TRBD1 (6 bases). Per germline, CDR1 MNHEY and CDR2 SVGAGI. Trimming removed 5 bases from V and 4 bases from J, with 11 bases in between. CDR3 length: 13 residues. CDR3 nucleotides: TGTGCCAGCAGTACTAAACAGGGAGAGACCCAGTACTTC. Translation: CASSTKQGETQYF.

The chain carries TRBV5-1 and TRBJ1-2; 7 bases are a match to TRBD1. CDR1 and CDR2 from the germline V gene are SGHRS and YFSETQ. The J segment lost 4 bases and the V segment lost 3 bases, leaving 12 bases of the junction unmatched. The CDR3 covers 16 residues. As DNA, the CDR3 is TGCGCCAGCAGCTATGGGGACAGCGTTTCGGGCTATGGCTACACCTTC. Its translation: CASSYGDSVSGYGYTF.

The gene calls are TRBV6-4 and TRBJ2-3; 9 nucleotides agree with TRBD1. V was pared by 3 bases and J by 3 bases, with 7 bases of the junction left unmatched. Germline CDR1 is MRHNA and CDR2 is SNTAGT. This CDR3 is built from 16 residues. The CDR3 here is CASSETGTGSTDTQYF. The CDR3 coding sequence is TGTGCCAGCAGTGAGACCGGGACAGGGAGTACAGATACGCAGTATTTT.

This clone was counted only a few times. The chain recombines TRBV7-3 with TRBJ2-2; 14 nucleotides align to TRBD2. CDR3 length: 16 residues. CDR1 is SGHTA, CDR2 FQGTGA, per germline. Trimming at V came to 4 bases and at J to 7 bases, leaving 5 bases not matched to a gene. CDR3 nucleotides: TGTGCCAGCAGCTCTTTGGGACTAGCGGGAGACGGGGAGCTGTTTTTT. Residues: CASSSLGLAGDGELFF.

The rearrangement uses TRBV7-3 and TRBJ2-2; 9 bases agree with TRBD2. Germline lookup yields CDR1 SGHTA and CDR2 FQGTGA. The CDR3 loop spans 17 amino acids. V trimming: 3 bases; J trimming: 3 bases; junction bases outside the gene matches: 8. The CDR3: CASSFFSGGPYTGELFF. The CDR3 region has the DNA TGTGCCAGCAGCTTCTTTAGCGGGGGACCTTACACCGGGGAGCTGTTTTTT.

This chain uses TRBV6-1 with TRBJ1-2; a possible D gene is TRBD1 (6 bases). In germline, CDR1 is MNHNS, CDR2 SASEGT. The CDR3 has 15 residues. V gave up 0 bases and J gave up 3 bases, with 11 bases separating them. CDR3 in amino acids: CASSEATGMDYGYTF. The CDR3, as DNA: TGTGCCAGCAGTGAAGCGACAGGAATGGACTATGGCTACACCTTC.

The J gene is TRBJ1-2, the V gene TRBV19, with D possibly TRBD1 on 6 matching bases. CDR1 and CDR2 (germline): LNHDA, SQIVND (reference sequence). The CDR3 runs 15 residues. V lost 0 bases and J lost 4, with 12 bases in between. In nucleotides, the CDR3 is TGTGCCAGTAGTATAGAGGGGGGGCTCGGCTATGGCTACACCTTC. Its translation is CASSIEGGLGYGYTF.

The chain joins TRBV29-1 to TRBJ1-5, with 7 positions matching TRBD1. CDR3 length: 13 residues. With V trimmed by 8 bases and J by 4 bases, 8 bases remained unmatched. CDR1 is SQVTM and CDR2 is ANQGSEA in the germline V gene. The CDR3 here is CSTAQGVNQPQHF. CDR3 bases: TGCAGCACGGCGCAGGGGGTTAATCAGCCCCAGCATTTT.

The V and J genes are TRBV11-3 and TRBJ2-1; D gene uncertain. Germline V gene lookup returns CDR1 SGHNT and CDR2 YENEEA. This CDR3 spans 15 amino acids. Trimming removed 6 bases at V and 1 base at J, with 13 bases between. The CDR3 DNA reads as TGTGCCAGCAGTTTAAGCGACTTGTCCTACAATGAGCAGTTCTTC. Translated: CASSLSDLSYNEQFF.

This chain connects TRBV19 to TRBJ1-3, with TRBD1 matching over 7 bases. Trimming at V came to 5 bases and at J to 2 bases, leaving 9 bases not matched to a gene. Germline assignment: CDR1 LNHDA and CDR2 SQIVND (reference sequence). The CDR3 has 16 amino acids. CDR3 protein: CASSPRRTGTGNTIYF. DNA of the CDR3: TGTGCCAGTAGTCCCCGGAGGACAGGAACTGGAAACACCATATATTTT.

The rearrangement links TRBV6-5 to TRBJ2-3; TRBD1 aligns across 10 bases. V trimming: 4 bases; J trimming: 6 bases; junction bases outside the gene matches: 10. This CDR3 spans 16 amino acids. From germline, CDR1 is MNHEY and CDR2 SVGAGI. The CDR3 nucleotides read TGTGCCAGCAGTTCCTTTCGGACAGGGGGATCTGATACGCAGTATTTT. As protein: CASSSFRTGGSDTQYF.

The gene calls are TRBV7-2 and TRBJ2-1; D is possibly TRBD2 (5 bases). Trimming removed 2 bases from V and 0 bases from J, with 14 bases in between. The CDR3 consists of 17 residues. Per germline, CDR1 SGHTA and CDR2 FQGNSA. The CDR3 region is CASSLSGGLSSYNEQFF. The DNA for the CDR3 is TGTGCCAGCAGCTTATCAGGAGGACTGAGCTCCTACAATGAGCAGTTCTTC.

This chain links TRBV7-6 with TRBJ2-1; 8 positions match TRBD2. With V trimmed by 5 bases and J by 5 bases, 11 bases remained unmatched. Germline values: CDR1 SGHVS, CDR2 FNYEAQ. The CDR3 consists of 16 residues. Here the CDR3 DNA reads TGTGCCAGCAGCCGGTATGTTAGCGGGGCGAACAATGAGCAGTTCTTC. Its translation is CASSRYVSGANNEQFF.

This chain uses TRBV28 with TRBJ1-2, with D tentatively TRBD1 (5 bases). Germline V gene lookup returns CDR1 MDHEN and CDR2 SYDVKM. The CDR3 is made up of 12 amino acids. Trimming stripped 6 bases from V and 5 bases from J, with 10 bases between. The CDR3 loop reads CASSPGVYGYTF. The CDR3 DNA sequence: TGTGCCAGCAGCCCGGGGGTTTATGGCTACACCTTC.

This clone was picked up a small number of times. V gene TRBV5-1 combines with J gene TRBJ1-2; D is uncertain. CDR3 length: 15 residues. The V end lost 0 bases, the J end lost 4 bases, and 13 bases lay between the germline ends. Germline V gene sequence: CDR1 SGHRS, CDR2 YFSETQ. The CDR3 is CASSLGGARSYGYTF. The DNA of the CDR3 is TGCGCCAGCAGCTTGGGGGGAGCCCGGAGCTATGGCTACACCTTC. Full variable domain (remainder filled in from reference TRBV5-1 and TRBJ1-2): KAGVTQTPRYLIKTRGQQVTLSCSPISGHRSVSWYQQTPGQGLQFLFEYFSETQRNKGNFPGRFSGRQFSNSRSEMNVSTLELGDSALYLCASSLGGARSYGYTFGSGTRLTVV.